Presented here are 24 T cell receptor beta chains from one specimen sequenced in a study of blood T cell repertoires in COVID-19. The data were produced by immunoSEQ multiplex PCR, yet TCRdb's version contains in-frame clones alone and is incomplete. The sample gives roughly 68,000 clones, approximately 85% of which show up once; roughly 29% is in the top ten. The sample taken for sequencing was peripheral blood. These receptor sequences come from a man aged 45-65 years with acute or convalescent COVID-19.

This clone came up a few times. The V and J genes are TRBV3-1 (or the pseudogene TRBV3-2) and TRBJ1-2, with 8 bases aligning to TRBD1. CDR3 length: 13 amino acids. The junction had 2 bases not matched to a gene; V was cut back by 5 bases and J by 3 bases. Germline lookup yields CDR1 LGHDT and CDR2 YNNKEL (reference sequence). The CDR3 bases are TGTGCCAGCAGCTCGGACAGGGACTATGGCTACACCTTC. This encodes CASSSDRDYGYTF.

The V gene is TRBV30, the J gene TRBJ2-4, with 8 bases lining up with TRBD1. The V segment lost 5 bases and the J segment 6 bases; nucleotides outside the gene matches: 3. The germline CDR1 and CDR2 sequences are GTSNPN and SVGIG (reference sequence). The CDR3 totals 12 residues. The CDR3 DNA sequence: TGTGCCTGGTCTACAGGGGGAAACATTCAGTACTTC. It specifies CAWSTGGNIQYF.

The rearrangement links TRBV5-1 to TRBJ2-5, with 7 positions matching TRBD2. V gave up 0 bases and J gave up 4 bases; unmatched junction bases: 6. Germline-derived CDR1 and CDR2 are SGHRS and YFSETQ. The CDR3 extends over 15 amino acids. The CDR3 DNA reads as TGCGCCAGCAGCTTGGCGGTGGGGAGGGGAGAGACCCAGTACTTC. Translated, it gives CASSLAVGRGETQYF.

This clone was picked up a small number of times. The rearrangement uses TRBV6-5 and TRBJ1-2, with 8 bases that match TRBD1. Germline CDR1 is MNHEY and CDR2 is SVGAGI. J gave up 4 bases and V 0 bases, and 4 bases lay outside the gene matches. The CDR3 is 15 residues long. CDR3 in amino acids: CASSYSTGASYGYTF. The CDR3 DNA follows: TGTGCCAGCAGTTACTCGACAGGGGCGTCCTATGGCTACACCTTC.

The genes are TRBV5-1 and TRBJ2-1; 11 nucleotides agree with TRBD1. CDR3 length: 16 amino acids. The germline V gene encodes CDR1 SGHRS and CDR2 YFSETQ. V lost 0 bases and J lost 8; bases outside the gene matches: 7. The CDR3 is CASSLARTGGRDEQFF. The CDR3 bases are TGCGCCAGCAGCTTGGCCAGGACAGGGGGCCGGGATGAGCAGTTCTTC.

As regards this clone: The junction departs from the called germline gene at one end, perhaps through a read error. The rearrangement links TRBV3-1 (or the pseudogene TRBV3-2) to TRBJ2-3; 11 bases match TRBD2. The CDR3 has 18 residues. CDR1 is LGHDT, CDR2 YNNKEL, per germline (reference sequence). The CDR3 is CASSEDPYSGGEADTQYF. The DNA for the CDR3 is TGTGCCAGCAGCGAAGATCCCTATAGCGGGGGGGAGGCAGATACGCAGTATTTT.

The chain is built from TRBV7-3 and TRBJ2-7; 8 nucleotides align to TRBD2. J lost 4 bases, V lost 5 bases, and 7 bases had no gene match. In germline, CDR1 is SGHTA, CDR2 FQGTGA. This CDR3 comprises 14 residues. CDR3 coding DNA: TGTGCCAGCAGCCCGGGGGGGCTAGGTTACGAGCAGTACTTC. It codes for CASSPGGLGYEQYF.

This clone occurred once. The J gene is TRBJ2-3, the V gene TRBV9, with TRBD1 matching 7 bases. CDR3 length: 14 amino acids. The junction had 2 bases not matched to a gene; V was cut back by 3 bases and J by 1 base. CDR1 is SGDLS, CDR2 YYNGEE, per germline. The DNA for the CDR3 is TGTGCCAGCAGCGATGGACAGGGCACAGATACGCAGTATTTT. It encodes CASSDGQGTDTQYF.

With respect to this clone: One end of the junction is discordant with germline, which a read error may explain. The chain employs TRBV3-1 (or the pseudogene TRBV3-2) and TRBJ2-7, with D perhaps TRBD2 (6 bases). The CDR3 sequence is 16 residues long. Germline V gene lookup returns CDR1 LGHDT and CDR2 YNNKEL (reference sequence). This CDR3 reads CASSEEEGTGDYEQYF. The CDR3, as DNA: TGTGCCAGCAGCGAAGAAGAAGGGACGGGGGACTACGAGCAGTACTTC.

The V call is TRBV7-9, the J call TRBJ1-4; D might be TRBD1 (6 bases). Deletions cut 1 base from V and 7 bases from J, with 13 bases between. CDR3 length equals 15 residues. Germline loops: CDR1 SEHNR, CDR2 FQNEAQ (reference sequence). CDR3 sequence: CASSLERGIGEKLFF. DNA of the CDR3: TGTGCCAGCAGCTTAGAGAGGGGGATAGGTGAAAAACTGTTTTTT. The complete variable domain, with remaining parts taken from reference TRBV7-9 and TRBJ1-4, reads DTGVSQNPRHKITKRGQNVTFRCDPISEHNRLYWYRQTLGQGPEFLTYFQNEAQLEKSRLLSDRFSAERPKGSFSTLEIQRTEQGDSAMYLCASSLERGIGEKLFFGSGTQLSVL.

The sample holds one count of this clone. The chain carries TRBV28 and TRBJ2-5, with 9 bases identical to TRBD1. This CDR3 comprises 17 residues. The trim removed 5 bases at V and 2 bases at J, leaving 12 bases unmatched. Germline CDR1 and CDR2: MDHEN and SYDVKM. The chain's CDR3 is CASSQTRQGGGQETQYF. Here the CDR3 DNA reads TGTGCCAGCAGTCAGACCAGACAGGGGGGGGGTCAAGAGACCCAGTACTTC.

The V call is TRBV30, the J call TRBJ2-7; D may be TRBD1 (6 bases). V was pared by 2 bases and J by 1 base, with 9 bases between. The CDR3 length is 13 residues. Germline V CDR1 and CDR2: GTSNPN, SVGIG (reference sequence). CDR3 in amino acids: CAWSSGQSYEQYF. CDR3 coding DNA: TGTGCCTGGAGTTCGGGACAATCCTACGAGCAGTACTTC.

J is TRBJ2-2 and V is TRBV2, with D unresolved. Trimming removed 3 bases from V and 1 base from J, with 6 bases in between. This CDR3 comprises 14 residues. Germline assignment: CDR1 SNHLY and CDR2 FYNNEI. In nucleotides, the CDR3 is TGTGCCAGCAGTGATGAGGAGAACACCGGGGAGCTGTTTTTT. Translating gives CASSDEENTGELFF.

The V gene is TRBV27, the J gene TRBJ1-1; D call uncertain. The CDR3 is 15 amino acids. The germline V gene encodes CDR1 MNHEY and CDR2 SMNVEV (reference sequence). V shed 8 bases and J shed 5 bases, with 21 bases lying between them. The CDR3 nucleotides are TGTGCCAGCTCCTTCCTCGAAAGGAGGTCGACTGAAGCTTTCTTT. As protein: CASSFLERRSTEAFF.

The chain combines TRBV7-9 with TRBJ2-2; D may be TRBD1 (5 bases). CDR3 size: 16 residues. CDR1 is SEHNR, CDR2 FQNEAQ, per germline (reference sequence). Between the trimmed V and J ends, which lost 2 bases and 3 bases, there was a span of 13 bases. CDR3 amino acids: CASSLWATGDTGELFF. The CDR3 DNA reads as TGTGCCAGCAGCTTATGGGCCACAGGTGACACCGGGGAGCTGTTTTTT.

The J gene is TRBJ2-2, the V gene TRBV6-5; D gene uncertain. CDR1 and CDR2 (germline): MNHEY, SVGAGI. This CDR3 region has 11 residues. Trimming removed 8 bases from V and 9 bases from J, with 10 bases in between. This CDR3 reads CASSLVRELFF. Here the CDR3 DNA reads TGTGCCAGCTCGCTAGTCCGGGAGCTGTTTTTT.

The V gene is TRBV7-6, the J gene TRBJ1-2; 9 bases line up with TRBD1. CDR1 and CDR2 from the germline V gene are SGHVS and FNYEAQ. The CDR3 totals 13 residues. V shed 4 bases, J shed 6 bases, and the junction held 3 bases outside the gene matches. CDR3 residues: CASSSTGGDGYTF. The CDR3, as DNA: TGTGCCAGCAGCTCGACAGGGGGGGATGGCTACACCTTC.

The V gene is TRBV29-1, the J gene TRBJ2-3; 7 nucleotides align to TRBD1. V lost 2 bases to trimming and J lost 4 bases; unmatched junction nucleotides: 3. The V gene's germline CDR1 is SQVTM and CDR2 ANQGSEA. This CDR3 has 13 residues. The CDR3 region is CSVERGGPDTQYF. CDR3 sequence (DNA): TGCAGCGTTGAAAGAGGGGGCCCAGATACGCAGTATTTT.

Only one count was recorded for this clone. This chain connects TRBV5-1 to TRBJ2-5, with D maybe TRBD1 (6 bases). Germline assignment: CDR1 SGHRS and CDR2 YFSETQ. This CDR3 contains 14 residues. Trimming cost V 3 bases and J 0 bases, with 9 bases left between them. The CDR3 DNA reads TGCGCCAGCAGCTCCCAGGGGTACCAAGAGACCCAGTACTTC. This sequence encodes CASSSQGYQETQYF.

The chain has TRBV10-3 and TRBJ1-1; D not resolved. Per the germline V gene, CDR1 is ENHRY and CDR2 is SYGVKD. Trimming stripped 1 base from V and 1 base from J, with 10 bases between. The CDR3 runs to 15 residues. Here the CDR3 DNA reads TGTGCCATCAGTGAGTACGGCGGTTCGAACACTGAAGCTTTCTTT. Translated, it gives CAISEYGGSNTEAFF.

As regards this clone: Other nucleotide sequences from this sample produce the same CDR3. The CDR3 sequence is CASSVGQGAYEQYF. The DNA of the CDR3 is TGTGCCAGCAGCGTAGGGCAGGGGGCCTACGAGCAGTACTTC. The rearrangement uses TRBV9 and TRBJ2-7; 7 bases agree with TRBD1. The CDR3 is 14 amino acids. The germline V gene has CDR1 SGDLS and CDR2 YYNGEE. V lost 0 bases to trimming and J lost 2 bases; unmatched junction nucleotides: 2.

The gene calls are TRBV6-2 or TRBV6-3 and TRBJ2-7; D unclear. The length of the CDR3 is 11 residues. Trimming stripped 5 bases from V and 1 base from J, with 3 bases between. Per germline, CDR1 MNHEY and CDR2 SVGEGT. The CDR3 nucleotides are TGTGCCAGCAGTCAATCCTACGAGCAGTACTTC. This codes for CASSQSYEQYF.

The V and J genes are TRBV29-1 and TRBJ2-3, with 12 bases matching TRBD1. V lost 5 bases and J lost 4; bases outside the gene matches: 7. The CDR3 is 15 amino acids. Germline loops: CDR1 SQVTM, CDR2 ANQGSEA. The CDR3 spells CSVLTGTGGADTQYF. For the CDR3, the DNA is TGCAGCGTTTTGACCGGGACAGGGGGCGCAGATACGCAGTATTTT.

The J gene is TRBJ1-3, the V gene TRBV6-5; 8 bases agree with TRBD1. Trimming removed 7 bases from V and 0 bases from J; junction bases left unmatched: 5. The germline gives CDR1 MNHEY, CDR2 SVGAGI. This CDR3 is built from 15 residues. CDR3: CASTQDRVSGNTIYF. CDR3 bases: TGTGCCAGCACCCAGGACAGGGTCTCTGGAAACACCATATATTTT.